This TCR beta chain was recovered during a study of cytomegalovirus exposure and HLA in healthy donors. General study points: Within an earlier analysis, most TCR beta V segments proved productive either about 87% or about 30% of the time. In a later analysis, TCR beta V- and J-gene trimming showed a link to a missense DCLRE1C variant. A later analysis showed TCR association rates differing by HLA locus, peaking at DRB1 and lowest at HLA-C.

Primers included in the PCR were 60 Vbeta and 13 Jbeta primers. Clones were read by immunoSEQ multiplex PCR, and TCRdb kept only the in-frame ones, dropping some. The data contain more than 150,000 clones, 80% of them singletons. Healthy people donating bone marrow made up the donors. CDR1 is SGHNT and CDR2 is YENEEA in the germline V gene. The CDR3 length is 13 residues. The ends were cut back, 3 bases at V and 11 bases at J, with 16 bases in the middle. To note about this clone: Its antigen is not known.

The gene calls are TRBV11-3 and TRBJ2-5; D remains ambiguous. The material sequenced was PBMCs. The TCR comes from a boy younger than 18 in good health and CMV-seronegative. The CDR3 DNA reads as TGTGCCAGCAGCTTTCTCTCGCCCCAAGAGCAGTACTTC. Amino acid sequence: CASSFLSPQEQYF.